These T cell receptor beta chains were read from a single sample in a study of T cell repertoires in cytomegalovirus infection. TCRdb independently ran MiXCR on the reads; one entry per CDR3 protein. The sample yields 110,000 or so distinct CDR3 sequences, 25% to 35% seen once. These receptors have no known antigen. Specimen: CD8+ T cells from cultured PBMCs, collected from culture after CMV antigen stimulation. Source of these receptors: a human donor in good health (CMV status not recorded). Some clones in this sample may be carry-over from other donors' samples. CDR3s include the opening cysteine and the closing phenylalanine or tryptophan. Each record gives: CDR3 protein, CDR3 DNA, D gene, J gene, V gene, clone size. D genes are given only for firm matches. Not every row has a clone size; where given, it reads once, few, many or a size class.

CASSIGTGIIQPQHF,TGTGCCAGTAGTATAGGGACAGGGATTATACAGCCCCAGCATTTT,TRBD1,TRBJ1-5,TRBV19,.
CASCLSEMDSTNYGYTF,TGTGCCAGCTGTTTATCTGAGATGGACAGTACCAACTATGGCTACACCTTC,.,TRBJ1-2,TRBV28,.
CAIRLAKSYEQYF,TGTGCCATCAGACTCGCCAAGTCCTACGAGCAGTACTTC,.,TRBJ2-7,TRBV10-3,.
CATRQSTEKLFF,TGTGCCACCCGACAGTCGACTGAAAAACTGTTTTTT,.,TRBJ1-4,TRBV6-2/TRBV6-3,once
CASSVGAGISYNEQFF,TGTGCCAGCAGCGTTGGGGCGGGGATCTCCTACAATGAGCAGTTCTTC,.,TRBJ2-1,TRBV9,.
CASSRDFQETQYF,TGCGCCAGCAGCAGGGACTTCCAAGAGACCCAGTACTTC,.,TRBJ2-5,TRBV5-1,.
CASSSTGTGVNIQYF,TGTGCCAGCAGCTCCACCGGGACAGGGGTAAACATTCAGTACTTC,TRBD1,TRBJ2-4,TRBV5-4,.
CASSSPDRDNEKLFF,TGTGCCAGCAGCTCCCCCGACAGGGATAATGAAAAACTGTTTTTT,TRBD1,TRBJ1-4,TRBV7-8,few
CASSLGEGGLQETQYF,TGTGCCAGCAGTTTAGGCGAGGGGGGGCTCCAAGAGACCCAGTACTTC,.,TRBJ2-5,TRBV12-3/TRBV12-4,once
CASSYRDRVYEQYF,TGTGCCAGCAGCTACCGGGACAGGGTCTACGAGCAGTACTTC,TRBD1,TRBJ2-7,TRBV5-4,.
CASSVEGGAIQETQYF,TGTGCCAGCAGCGTAGAAGGCGGGGCAATACAAGAGACCCAGTACTTC,.,TRBJ2-5,TRBV9,few
CAQSGKYNEQFF,TGTGCCCAGTCTGGGAAGTACAATGAGCAGTTCTTC,.,TRBJ2-1,TRBV2,.
CATSFEVLHEQFF,TGTGCCACCAGCTTCGAGGTATTACATGAGCAGTTCTTC,.,TRBJ2-1,TRBV15,few
CASSQTWDTANYGYTF,TGTGCCAGCAGCCAAACGTGGGACACAGCTAACTATGGCTACACCTTC,.,TRBJ1-2,TRBV3-1,few
CASSPQSGEITDTQYF,TGTGCCAGCAGCCCCCAAAGCGGGGAGATCACAGATACGCAGTATTTT,TRBD2,TRBJ2-3,TRBV7-6,.
CASSSTEGRWQETQYF,TGTGCCAGCAGCTCTACAGAGGGACGATGGCAAGAGACCCAGTACTTC,.,TRBJ2-5,TRBV7-9,.
CASSLARDSNTEAFF,TGTGCCAGCAGCTTAGCCCGGGACTCGAACACTGAAGCTTTCTTT,.,TRBJ1-1,TRBV13,few
CASSPRSEGGWTDTQYF,TGTGCCAGCAGCCCTCGTTCCGAGGGGGGCTGGACAGATACGCAGTATTTT,.,TRBJ2-3,TRBV28,once
CASESGSGTDTQYF,TGTGCCAGCGAATCCGGGTCCGGCACAGATACGCAGTATTTT,.,TRBJ2-3,TRBV7-6,many
CASSLTGQGWTQRVAGELFF,TGTGCCAGCAGTCTCACCGGACAGGGGTGGACCCAACGGGTGGCCGGGGAGCTGTTTTTT,TRBD1,TRBJ2-2,TRBV12-3/TRBV12-4,few
CASSQDGTGWGREQFF,TGCGCCAGCAGCCAAGATGGGACAGGATGGGGCAGGGAGCAGTTCTTC,TRBD1,TRBJ2-1,TRBV4-1,few
CASSLNPSAAQETQYF,TGTGCCAGCAGCCTAAACCCCTCCGCGGCCCAAGAGACCCAGTACTTC,.,TRBJ2-5,TRBV6-6,.
CASSQRGLTYEQYF,TGTGCCAGCAGCCAAAGAGGTCTAACCTACGAGCAGTACTTC,.,TRBJ2-7,TRBV14,.
CSVGLPDTVTDTQYF,TGCAGCGTTGGGCTACCTGATACCGTCACAGATACGCAGTATTTT,.,TRBJ2-3,TRBV29-1,.
CASRGGTSATYEQYF,TGTGCCAGCAGAGGGGGGACCAGCGCTACCTACGAGCAGTACTTC,.,TRBJ2-7,TRBV27,many
CASSQIGSGGIGDTQYF,TGCGCCAGCAGCCAAATCGGTAGCGGGGGGATTGGAGATACGCAGTATTTT,TRBD2,TRBJ2-3,TRBV4-1,.
CASSDASGRYNEQFF,TGTGCCAGCAGTGACGCTAGCGGGCGATACAATGAGCAGTTCTTC,TRBD2,TRBJ2-1,TRBV2,few